This TCR beta chain appears in the sequencing data of a study of tissue T cells after allogeneic stem cell transplantation. V was clipped by 4 bases and J by 5 bases, with 11 bases between them. CDR1 is KGHPV, CDR2 FQNQEV, per germline (reference sequence). The CDR3 is made up of 13 amino acids. Generated by immunoSEQ multiplex PCR, the TCRdb table keeps only in-frame clones and is missing some. In the table there are some 5,300 clones, 46% of which are singletons. With respect to this clone: Its antigen remains unidentified. The genes and germline here are from mouse. From the germline J gene comes the end of the CDR3, since the read stops 1 residue before it.

Specified time point: mouse harvest day 7 after allogeneic transplant. Tail vein injection delivered 10^7 T-cell-depleted bone marrow cells and 10^6 splenic CD5+ T cells. Mice had MHC-mismatched B6 into BALB/c GVHD, sampled day 7 or 14. Study-level results: Anatomically similar tissues had similar TCR repertoires within each patient.

The chain links TRBV26 to TRBJ1-1; possible D gene TRBD1, 6 bases. The receptor was isolated from a female BALB/c mouse given C57BL/6 T cells with graft-versus-host disease after an allogeneic hematopoietic cell transplant. Material: skin. The sequenced part of the CDR3 DNA is TGTGCCAGCAGTCAGGGAAGGGGGACAGAAGTCTTC. It specifies CASSQGRGTEVF. Given in full, the CDR3 is CASSQGRGTEVFF.